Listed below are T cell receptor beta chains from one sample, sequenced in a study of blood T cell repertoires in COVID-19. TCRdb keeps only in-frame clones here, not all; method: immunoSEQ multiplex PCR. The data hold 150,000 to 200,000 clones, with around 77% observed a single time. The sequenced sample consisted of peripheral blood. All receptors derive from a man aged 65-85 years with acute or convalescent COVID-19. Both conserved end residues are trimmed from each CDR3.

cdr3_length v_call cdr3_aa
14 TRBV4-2 ASNDRGADSGNTIY
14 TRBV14 ASSQVGGIGSYEQY
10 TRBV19 ARTGSSFEQY
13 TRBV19 ASSNRQGGEQPQH
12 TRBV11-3 ASSPSTGRGEAF
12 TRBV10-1 ASSEGTFTDTQY
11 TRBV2 ASSDTPGAPLH
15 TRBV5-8 ASTTGGGSLGTDTQY
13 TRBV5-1 ASSLRPGGGYEQY
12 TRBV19 ASSGTGENQPQH
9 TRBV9 ASSGGVGYT
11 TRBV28 ASSLDWTETQY
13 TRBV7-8 ASSSGQGAANEQF
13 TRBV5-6 ASSWGQISTDTQY
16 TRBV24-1 ATSATPAEGGPTGEAF
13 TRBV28 ASRVSAQVHYGYT
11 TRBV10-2 ASSLGLYTEAF
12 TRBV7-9 ASSLVSPTGEQY
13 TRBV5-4 ASSLDGLRGDTQY
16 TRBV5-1 ASSGGFTGVMGIYGYT
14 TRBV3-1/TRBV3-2 ASSQDSGTSTDTQY
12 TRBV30 AWSSSSSYNEQF
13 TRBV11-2 ASSPVLAFQETQY
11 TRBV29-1 SVSDRGGTEAF
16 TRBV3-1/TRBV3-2 ASSQNPGLAGGPDTQY
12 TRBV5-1 ASSPGTANTEAF
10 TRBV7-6 ASSPQPGEQY
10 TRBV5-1 ASSLNGGEAF
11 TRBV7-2 ASSIGRGDTQY
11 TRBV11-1 ASSLRVQETQY
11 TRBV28 ASSGRLSNEQF
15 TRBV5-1 ASSLRLAGRNTGELF
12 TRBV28 ASSLGQGHQPQH
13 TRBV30 AWSQGLGQLYGYT
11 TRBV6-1 ASSYNMNTEAF
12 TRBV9 ASSLSGRTNEQF
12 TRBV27 ASSSFGVNTEAF
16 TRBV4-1 ASSQDRGLAGDYNEQF
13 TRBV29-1 SVEGGGLYQETQY
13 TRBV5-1 ASSFTDSLSSPLH
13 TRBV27 ASSLRRTNTGELF
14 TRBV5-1 ASSPPSGGVYNEQF
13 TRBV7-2 ASSQLLSGANVLT
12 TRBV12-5 ASGLVPRRGEQY
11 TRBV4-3 ASSHPSSYEQY
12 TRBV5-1 ASSLGGQNNEQF
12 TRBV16 ASSQSPGNTEAF
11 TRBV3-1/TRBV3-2 ASSRTKNQPQH
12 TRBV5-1 ASSLTGVDSPLH
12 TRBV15 ATSRVETNYGYT
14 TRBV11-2 ASRPTSGRSQVGQY
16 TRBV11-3 ASSALGAGVPSTDTQY
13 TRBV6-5 ASSRTSGGTGELF
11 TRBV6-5 ASRLRGGTEAF